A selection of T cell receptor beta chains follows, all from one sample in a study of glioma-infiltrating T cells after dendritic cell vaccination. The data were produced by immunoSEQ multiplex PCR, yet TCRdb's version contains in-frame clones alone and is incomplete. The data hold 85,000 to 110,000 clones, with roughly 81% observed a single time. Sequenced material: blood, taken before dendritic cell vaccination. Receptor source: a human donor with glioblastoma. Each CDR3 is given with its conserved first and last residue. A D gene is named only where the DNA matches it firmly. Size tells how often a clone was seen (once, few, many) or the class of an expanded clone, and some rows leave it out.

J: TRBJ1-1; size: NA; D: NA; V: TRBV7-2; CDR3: CASSLALRIAEAFF; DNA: TGTGCCAGCAGCTTAGCGCTGAGGATTGCTGAAGCTTTCTTT
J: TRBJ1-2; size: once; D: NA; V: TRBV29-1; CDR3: CSVEAGDGYTF; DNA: TGCAGCGTTGAAGCCGGGGATGGCTACACCTTC
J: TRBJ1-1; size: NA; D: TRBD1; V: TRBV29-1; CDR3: CSVGDRDTEAFF; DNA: TGCAGCGTCGGGGACAGGGACACTGAAGCTTTCTTT
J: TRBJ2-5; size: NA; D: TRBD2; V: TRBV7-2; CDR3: CASSLGGAVTQYF; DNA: TGTGCCAGCAGCCTGGGAGGGGCGGTGACCCAGTACTTC
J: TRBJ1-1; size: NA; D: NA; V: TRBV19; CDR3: CASGQLNTEAFF; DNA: TGTGCTTCCGGACAGCTGAACACTGAAGCTTTCTTT
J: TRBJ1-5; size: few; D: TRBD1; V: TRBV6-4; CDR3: CASSEGTGEPQHF; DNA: TGTGCCAGCAGTGAGGGGACAGGGGAGCCCCAGCATTTT
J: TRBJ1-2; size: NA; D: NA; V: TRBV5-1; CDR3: CASSFGVGGYTF; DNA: TGCGCCAGCAGCTTCGGGGTGGGTGGCTACACCTTC
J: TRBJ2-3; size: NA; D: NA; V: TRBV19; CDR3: CASSLGYRVGPDTQYF; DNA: TGTGCCAGTAGTTTAGGATACCGGGTCGGCCCAGATACGCAGTATTTT
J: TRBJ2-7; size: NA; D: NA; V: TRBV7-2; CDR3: CASSLWQAYEQYF; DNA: TGTGCCAGCAGCTTATGGCAGGCGTACGAGCAGTACTTC
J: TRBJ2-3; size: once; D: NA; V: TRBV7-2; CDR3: CASRWGDRGDTQYF; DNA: TGTGCCAGCCGGTGGGGGGATCGGGGAGATACGCAGTATTTT